This passage covers 32 T cell receptor beta chains from one sample sequenced in a study of blood T cell repertoires in COVID-19. Profiling relied on immunoSEQ multiplex PCR, and the TCRdb table lists in-frame clones only, not all of them. This table holds some 120,000 clones, 85% to 90% found once. The source material was peripheral blood. The receptors here all came from a human donor in a cohort sampled during active COVID-19.

The chain combines TRBV7-9 with TRBJ2-7; D may be TRBD2 (5 bases). CDR3 length equals 13 residues. Trimming took off 5 bases at V and 3 bases at J, with 11 bases between the two ends. Germline V gene data show CDR1 as SEHNR and CDR2 as FQNEAQ (reference sequence). CDR3 in DNA: TGTGCCAGCAGCGGAGGATTGGACTACGAGCAGTACTTC. Its translation is CASSGGLDYEQYF. Using reference TRBV7-9 and TRBJ2-7 for the parts outside the CDR3, the full variable domain is DTGVSQNPRHKITKRGQNVTFRCDPISEHNRLYWYRQTLGQGPEFLTYFQNEAQLEKSRLLSDRFSAERPKGSFSTLEIQRTEQGDSAMYLCASSGGLDYEQYFGPGTRLTVT.

The chain couples TRBV7-8 to TRBJ2-1; TRBD2 matches at 8 bases. The germline V gene encodes CDR1 SGHVS and CDR2 FQNEAQ. J gave up 3 bases and V 5 bases, and 15 bases lay outside the gene matches. CDR3 length: 18 amino acids. CDR3 sequence reads: CASSMRLRAGGHYNEQFF. CDR3 nucleotide sequence: TGTGCCAGCAGCATGCGCCTCAGGGCGGGGGGTCACTACAATGAGCAGTTCTTC.

J is TRBJ2-7 and V is TRBV9, with 10 bases identical to TRBD1. Germline V gene data show CDR1 as SGDLS and CDR2 as YYNGEE. The CDR3 has 14 amino acids. The J segment lost 4 bases and the V segment lost 3 bases, leaving 4 bases of the junction unmatched. The CDR3 DNA sequence: TGTGCCAGCAGCGGGGGACAGGGGAGGTACGAGCAGTACTTC. Its translation: CASSGGQGRYEQYF.

The chain joins TRBV25-1 to TRBJ1-1; 7 bases are a match to TRBD1. The CDR3 spans 14 residues. Losses at the gene ends were 6 bases for V and 8 bases for J; bases not matched to a gene: 12. Germline V gene sequence: CDR1 MGHDK, CDR2 SYGVNS. CDR3 nucleotide sequence: TGTGCCAGCAGCTTTCAGGGGGTCCCGCAAGAAGCTTTCTTT. This codes for CASSFQGVPQEAFF.

The CDR3 sequence: CASAPGAAYEQYF. The CDR3 region has the DNA TGTGCCAGCGCCCCAGGGGCTGCGTACGAGCAGTACTTC. V usage is TRBV7-9 and J usage is TRBJ2-7; TRBD1 might be the D (6 bases). CDR1 and CDR2 (germline): SEHNR, FQNEAQ (reference sequence). V lost 8 bases, J lost 4 bases, and 15 bases lay in between. The CDR3 is made up of 13 amino acids.

This rearrangement joins TRBV5-1 to TRBJ2-5; D gene unclear. Trimming took off 3 bases at V and 5 bases at J, with 11 bases between the two ends. Germline assignment: CDR1 SGHRS and CDR2 YFSETQ. The CDR3 length is 13 residues. CDR3 sequence (DNA): TGCGCCAGCAGCTCGACACGACGGGAGACCCAGTACTTC. Its protein is CASSSTRRETQYF.

This clone was counted between two and nine times. This chain uses TRBV7-9 with TRBJ2-7; 7 bases match TRBD1. The CDR3 length is 14 residues. CDR1 SEHNR and CDR2 FQNEAQ come from the germline V gene (reference sequence). J lost 0 bases, V lost 3 bases, and 2 bases had no gene match. CDR3 loop: CASSLTGSSYEQYF. The CDR3 bases are TGTGCCAGCAGCTTGACAGGGAGCTCCTACGAGCAGTACTTC.

This chain links TRBV7-9 with TRBJ1-1, with 9 bases lining up with TRBD1. Germline trimming cut 5 bases from V and 7 bases from J; bases unmatched to any gene: 8. Germline-derived CDR1 and CDR2 are SEHNR and FQNEAQ (reference sequence). CDR3 length equals 14 residues. The CDR3 region is CASSPLTGGDEAFF. The DNA of the CDR3 is TGTGCCAGCAGCCCCCTGACAGGGGGAGATGAAGCTTTCTTT.

This chain uses TRBV5-5 with TRBJ1-5; 8 nucleotides line up with TRBD1. The V segment lost 4 bases and the J segment 3 bases; nucleotides outside the gene matches: 6. Germline V gene sequence: CDR1 SGHKS, CDR2 YYEKEE (reference sequence). The CDR3 has 15 residues. The CDR3 loop is CASSHGTGSNQPQHF. CDR3 coding DNA: TGTGCCAGCAGCCACGGGACAGGATCCAATCAGCCCCAGCATTTT. Drawing the rest from reference TRBV5-5 and TRBJ1-5, the complete variable domain is DAGVTQSPTHLIKTRGQQVTLRCSPISGHKSVSWYQQVLGQGPQFIFQYYEKEERGRGNFPDRFSARQFPNYSSELNVNALLLGDSALYLCASSHGTGSNQPQHFGDGTRLSIL.

V usage is TRBV20-1 and J usage is TRBJ2-7, with unresolved D. Trimming took 6 bases from V and 1 from J, leaving 7 bases between them. This CDR3 is 11 amino acids long. Germline CDR1 is DFQATT and CDR2 is SNEGSKA (reference sequence). The CDR3 DNA is TGCAGTGCCCCCCATTCCTACGAGCAGTACTTC. Residues: CSAPHSYEQYF.

The chain recombines TRBV5-1 with TRBJ2-1; D may be TRBD1 (6 bases). Germline V gene sequence: CDR1 SGHRS, CDR2 YFSETQ. CDR3 length: 17 residues. The ends were cut back, 3 bases at V and 0 bases at J, with 16 bases in the middle. CDR3 amino acids: CASSWGSRGGSYNEQFF. CDR3 coding DNA: TGCGCCAGCAGCTGGGGGTCGCGAGGGGGCTCCTACAATGAGCAGTTCTTC.

The J gene is TRBJ2-2, the V gene TRBV5-6; D not certain. V lost 4 bases, J lost 4 bases, and 11 bases lay in between. The CDR3 contains 14 residues. In germline, CDR1 is SGHDT, CDR2 YYEEEE. CDR3 region: CASSRTTGTGELFF. The CDR3 DNA reads as TGTGCCAGCAGCCGTACAACGGGCACCGGGGAGCTGTTTTTT.

The chain carries TRBV29-1 and TRBJ2-1; D ambiguous. CDR1 is SQVTM, CDR2 ANQGSEA, per germline. This CDR3 comprises 14 residues. Trimming shortened V by 2 bases and J by 0 bases, and 8 bases separated the two germline ends. CDR3 residues: CSVEFSSSYNEQFF. In nucleotides, the CDR3 is TGCAGCGTTGAATTCTCCAGCTCCTACAATGAGCAGTTCTTC.

This clone was observed a single time. This chain joins TRBV5-1 and TRBJ2-1; TRBD2 aligns across 9 bases. The CDR3 loop spans 16 amino acids. Germline CDR1 reads SGHRS; CDR2 reads YFSETQ. V shed 0 bases and J 10 bases; nucleotides not matched to a gene: 11. The CDR3 DNA is TGCGCCAGCAGCTTGGCGTTCGGCGGGGGGGCCCGGGAGCAGTTCTTC. Translated: CASSLAFGGGAREQFF.

The V gene is TRBV19, the J gene TRBJ2-7; 9 positions agree with TRBD1. After removal of 4 bases from V and 2 bases from J, the junction contained 6 bases not matched to a gene. CDR1 and CDR2 from the germline V gene are LNHDA and SQIVND (reference sequence). This CDR3 has 15 residues. The CDR3 spells CASSTPGQGAYEQYF. The CDR3 DNA is TGTGCCAGTAGTACACCGGGACAGGGAGCCTACGAGCAGTACTTC.

The chain is built from TRBV5-4 and TRBJ2-1, with TRBD2 matching 14 bases. The CDR3 spans 14 residues. Germline V CDR1 and CDR2: SGHNT, YYREEE (reference sequence). Unmatched junction bases numbered 3, after V lost 4 bases and J lost 9 bases. The CDR3 sequence: CASSMGLAGAEQFF. As DNA, the CDR3 is TGTGCCAGCAGCATGGGACTAGCGGGAGCTGAGCAGTTCTTC.

The V call is TRBV29-1, the J call TRBJ1-2, with TRBD1 identical over 7 bases. CDR3 length equals 11 residues. Per the germline V gene, CDR1 is SQVTM and CDR2 is ANQGSEA. The V and J ends lost 7 bases and 8 bases, in that order; junction bases with no gene match: 7. In DNA, the CDR3 is TGCAGCGCCGGGGACAGAGAAGGCTACACCTTC. Amino acids: CSAGDREGYTF.

The chain combines TRBV13 with TRBJ1-2, with TRBD1 matching 7 bases. V dropped 1 base and J dropped 9; count of bases not matched to a gene: 5. CDR1 and CDR2 from the germline V gene are PRHDT and FYEKMQ (reference sequence). This CDR3 contains 13 residues. CDR3 region: CASSLDPDRRYTF. CDR3 bases: TGTGCCAGCAGCTTAGACCCGGACAGGCGCTACACCTTC.

The chain recombines TRBV29-1 with TRBJ1-2; D possibly corresponds to TRBD1 (6 bases). CDR1 and CDR2 (germline): SQVTM, ANQGSEA. CDR3 length: 13 residues. V lost 6 bases to trimming and J lost 7 bases, with 18 bases between them. Here the CDR3 DNA reads TGCAGCGTCTTTCGCCAGGGGTTAGGTGGCTACACCTTC. This translates into CSVFRQGLGGYTF.

The CDR3 here is CASSAVPSGRITDTQYF. CDR3 bases: TGTGCCAGCAGCGCCGTACCGAGCGGCAGGATCACAGATACGCAGTATTTT. The genes are TRBV9 and TRBJ2-3, with D possibly TRBD2 on 5 matching bases. Per germline, CDR1 SGDLS and CDR2 YYNGEE. This CDR3 has 17 residues. The germline V and J ends were trimmed by 3 bases and 2 bases, with 19 bases remaining between them.

This clone showed up just once. The rearrangement links TRBV7-2 to TRBJ2-7; 10 nucleotides line up with TRBD2. The germline V gene has CDR1 SGHTA and CDR2 FQGNSA. J gave up 2 bases and V 2 bases, and 6 bases lay outside the gene matches. The CDR3 length is 16 residues. CDR3 in amino acids: CASSLLSGGPTYEQYF. The CDR3 nucleotides are TGTGCCAGCAGCTTACTTAGCGGGGGGCCAACCTACGAGCAGTACTTC.

The CDR3 sequence: CASSLGPAETQYF. In DNA form, the CDR3 reads TGCGCCAGCAGCTTGGGTCCAGCGGAGACCCAGTACTTC. The chain is built from TRBV5-1 and TRBJ2-5; D gene ambiguous. V lost 0 bases to trimming and J lost 5 bases, with 8 bases between them. CDR3 size: 13 residues. From germline, CDR1 is SGHRS and CDR2 YFSETQ.

This clone was seen a single time. The rearrangement links TRBV20-1 to TRBJ2-1; TRBD2 is a possible D gene (7 bases). CDR3 size: 17 residues. V shed 3 bases and J shed 4 bases, with 22 bases lying between them. Germline V gene data show CDR1 as DFQATT and CDR2 as SNEGSKA (reference sequence). The CDR3 sequence is CSASDGPVGGAYNEQFF. CDR3 DNA sequence: TGCAGTGCTAGTGACGGGCCGGTGGGGGGGGCTTACAATGAGCAGTTCTTC.

The chain links TRBV10-3 to TRBJ2-1; TRBD2 matches 8 bases. The CDR3 has 17 residues. The junction had 8 bases not matched to a gene; V was cut back by 4 bases and J by 0 bases. In germline, CDR1 is ENHRY, CDR2 SYGVKD. The CDR3 here is CAISGGGSGISYNEQFF. As DNA, the CDR3 is TGTGCCATCAGTGGGGGGGGTAGCGGGATCTCCTACAATGAGCAGTTCTTC.

This rearrangement joins TRBV10-3 to TRBJ2-7; the D gene is possibly TRBD1 (6 bases). The CDR3 is 15 residues long. The V and J ends lost 6 bases and 0 bases respectively, with 15 bases between them. Germline V gene lookup returns CDR1 ENHRY and CDR2 SYGVKD. The CDR3 DNA is TGTGCCATCAGCCCGGAAAGGGGGAACTCCTACGAGCAGTACTTC. It encodes CAISPERGNSYEQYF.

This chain uses TRBV6-1 with TRBJ2-3; TRBD2 might be the D (5 bases). This CDR3 is built from 14 residues. With 3 bases removed from V and 6 bases from J, the gap between germline ends came to 13 bases. Germline V gene sequence: CDR1 MNHNS, CDR2 SASEGT. CDR3 in DNA: TGTGCCAGCAGTGACGCACGACGAGGGGATACGCAGTATTTT. Residues: CASSDARRGDTQYF.

CDR3 sequence reads: CASSSRDSTQYF. The CDR3 DNA is TGCGCCAGCAGCTCTAGGGACTCTACGCAGTATTTT. This chain links TRBV5-1 with TRBJ2-3, with a possible D match to TRBD2 (6 bases). The CDR3 length is 12 residues. V was pared by 3 bases and J by 8 bases, with 10 bases between. CDR1 is SGHRS and CDR2 is YFSETQ in the germline V gene.

The rearrangement links TRBV27 to TRBJ2-5; 9 nucleotides line up with TRBD1. Germline-derived CDR1 and CDR2 are MNHEY and SMNVEV (reference sequence). Trimming removed 6 bases from V and 2 bases from J; junction bases left unmatched: 10. The CDR3 is 16 residues long. For the CDR3, the DNA is TGTGCCAGCAGGGACCTCGACAGGGGGTTTCAAGAGACCCAGTACTTC. It translates to CASRDLDRGFQETQYF.

The chain employs TRBV6-5 and TRBJ1-3; D perhaps matches TRBD1 (6 bases). V gave up 5 bases and J gave up 4 bases, with 15 bases separating them. CDR1 is MNHEY and CDR2 is SVGAGI in the germline V gene. This CDR3 is built from 15 residues. DNA of the CDR3: TGTGCCAGCAGTCGGACCGGGACACTAGGAAACACCATATATTTT. Its translation is CASSRTGTLGNTIYF.

The chain links TRBV10-3 to TRBJ2-3, with a weak D call TRBD2 (6 bases). Germline V gene sequence: CDR1 ENHRY, CDR2 SYGVKD. This CDR3 is built from 17 residues. Trimming took off 2 bases at V and 2 bases at J, with 17 bases between the two ends. The CDR3 region has the DNA TGTGCCATCAGTGAGATCTCTGGGAGGTCGCACACAGATACGCAGTATTTT. It encodes CAISEISGRSHTDTQYF.

This chain links TRBV27 with TRBJ2-7, with D maybe TRBD1 (5 bases). The germline CDR1 and CDR2 sequences are MNHEY and SMNVEV (reference sequence). V was pared by 3 bases and J by 7 bases, with 19 bases between. The CDR3 extends over 15 amino acids. The CDR3 DNA sequence: TGTGCCAGCAGTTTCGGCAGGGCCAGCCTTTTTGAGCAGTACTTC. Translating gives CASSFGRASLFEQYF.

The CDR3 sequence: CASSQVADNYGYTF. The DNA for the CDR3 is TGCGCCAGCAGCCAAGTAGCAGATAACTATGGCTACACCTTC. The chain employs TRBV4-1 and TRBJ1-2; unclear D gene. Germline V gene lookup returns CDR1 MGHRA and CDR2 YSYEKL. The CDR3 spans 14 residues. Trimming left V 1 base short and J 1 base short, with 7 bases between.